This is a list of T cell receptor beta chains from one sample in a study of spatial heterogeneity in lung cancer. TCRdb re-derived calls from the 5' RACE reads in MiXCR, one entry per CDR3 protein. The table lists 95,000 to 120,000 distinct CDR3 sequences, about a tenth of them singletons, with approximately 24% in the top ten. The sequences come from PBMCs, collected at follow-up. These receptors were taken from a female donor with early-stage non-small cell lung cancer. The CDR3 runs from the conserved cysteine through the conserved F or W. D genes are given only for firm matches. Size is omitted from some rows. Given values are once, few, many or a class for expanded clones.

CDR3: CASSVGLALYNEQFF; DNA: TGTGCCAGCAGCGTAGGGCTAGCGCTGTACAATGAGCAGTTCTTC; size: many; J: TRBJ2-1; V: TRBV9; D: .
CDR3: CATSDFRDTQYF; DNA: TGTGCCACCAGTGACTTCAGGGATACGCAGTATTTT; size: few; J: TRBJ2-3; V: TRBV24-1; D: .
CDR3: CASSLRPDTQYF; DNA: TGTGCCAGCAGCCTTAGACCAGATACGCAGTATTTT; size: many; J: TRBJ2-3; V: TRBV7-9; D: .
CDR3: CASRDGGSGANVLTF; DNA: TGTGCCAGCAGAGACGGAGGGTCTGGGGCCAACGTCCTGACTTTC; size: .; J: TRBJ2-6; V: TRBV6-5; D: .
CDR3: CASSRSGSKYNEQFF; DNA: TGTGCCAGCAGTCGGAGCGGGAGTAAATACAATGAGCAGTTCTTC; size: many; J: TRBJ2-1; V: TRBV12-3/TRBV12-4; D: TRBD2
CDR3: CASSLELGVTYEQYF; DNA: TGTGCCAGCAGCTTAGAATTGGGGGTAACCTACGAGCAGTACTTC; size: few; J: TRBJ2-7; V: TRBV7-8; D: .
CDR3: CASSQYSNTEAFF; DNA: TGTGCCAGCAGTCAGTATTCGAACACTGAAGCTTTCTTT; size: .; J: TRBJ1-1; V: TRBV12-3/TRBV12-4; D: .
CDR3: CASSIPGQTTYGYTF; DNA: TGTGCCAGTAGCATCCCGGGACAGACAACCTATGGCTACACCTTC; size: many; J: TRBJ1-2; V: TRBV19; D: TRBD1
CDR3: CASSGPRQGLSYEQYF; DNA: TGTGCCAGCAGTGGACCTCGACAGGGATTGTCCTACGAGCAGTACTTC; size: few; J: TRBJ2-7; V: TRBV28; D: TRBD1
CDR3: CASSPMGLAGAKNIQYF; DNA: TGTGCCAGCAGTCCCATGGGACTAGCGGGAGCCAAAAACATTCAGTACTTC; size: .; J: TRBJ2-4; V: TRBV6-1; D: TRBD2
CDR3: CASSEDGKGNQPQHF; DNA: TGTGCCAGCAGTGAAGACGGGAAGGGCAATCAGCCCCAGCATTTT; size: few; J: TRBJ1-5; V: TRBV6-1; D: .
CDR3: CASGRGTDTQYF; DNA: TGTGCGAGCGGGAGGGGCACAGATACGCAGTATTTT; size: few; J: TRBJ2-3; V: TRBV6-6; D: TRBD2
CDR3: CSARDRSWGLSYGYTF; DNA: TGCAGTGCTAGAGATAGGTCTTGGGGGCTTAGCTATGGCTACACCTTC; size: few; J: TRBJ1-2; V: TRBV20-1; D: .
CDR3: CATEDSTNNQPQHF; DNA: TGTGCCACCGAAGACAGTACTAACAATCAGCCCCAGCATTTT; size: few; J: TRBJ1-5; V: TRBV10-3; D: .
CDR3: CASSLTPGTADTQYF; DNA: TGTGCCAGCAGCTTAACACCTGGGACTGCCGATACGCAGTATTTT; size: .; J: TRBJ2-3; V: TRBV7-3; D: .
CDR3: CASSQEVAVNQPQHF; DNA: TGCGCCAGCAGCCAAGAAGTCGCTGTTAATCAGCCCCAGCATTTT; size: few; J: TRBJ1-5; V: TRBV4-3; D: .
CDR3: CASSYRDANTEAFF; DNA: TGTGCCAGCAGCTACCGGGACGCGAACACTGAAGCTTTCTTT; size: .; J: TRBJ1-1; V: TRBV7-2; D: .
CDR3: CASSQRGSGDLTDTQYF; DNA: TGTGCCAGCAGCCAACGGGGTAGCGGAGACCTCACAGATACGCAGTATTTT; size: many; J: TRBJ2-3; V: TRBV4-2; D: .
CDR3: CASTGLAGGTDTQYF; DNA: TGTGCCAGCACCGGGCTAGCGGGAGGCACAGATACGCAGTATTTT; size: few; J: TRBJ2-3; V: TRBV5-6; D: TRBD2
CDR3: CATSGQTGTGELFF; DNA: TGTGCCACCAGTGGACAGACGGGAACCGGGGAGCTGTTTTTT; size: many; J: TRBJ2-2; V: TRBV24-1; D: .
CDR3: CASKSSGGETQYF; DNA: TGTGCCAGCAAATCTAGCGGGGGAGAGACCCAGTACTTC; size: few; J: TRBJ2-5; V: TRBV7-9; D: TRBD2
CDR3: CASSLGQANEKLFF; DNA: TGTGCCAGCAGCTTAGGTCAGGCGAATGAAAAACTGTTTTTT; size: .; J: TRBJ1-4; V: TRBV7-9; D: .
CDR3: CSTVAGTYYNEQFF; DNA: TGCAGCACAGTAGCGGGAACTTACTACAATGAGCAGTTCTTC; size: few; J: TRBJ2-1; V: TRBV29-1; D: TRBD2
CDR3: CASSFGQGFEKLFF; DNA: TGTGCCAGCAGTTTCGGACAGGGGTTTGAAAAACTGTTTTTT; size: few; J: TRBJ1-4; V: TRBV6-6; D: TRBD1
CDR3: CASSQVRGFREKLFF; DNA: TGTGCCAGCAGCCAAGTCAGGGGATTCCGCGAAAAACTGTTTTTT; size: many; J: TRBJ1-4; V: TRBV4-2; D: .
CDR3: CASSLGRAAFF; DNA: TGTGCCAGCAGCTTAGGCAGGGCTGCTTTCTTT; size: few; J: TRBJ1-1; V: TRBV11-2; D: .
CDR3: CASSFVGLGTDTQYF; DNA: TGTGCCAGCAGTTTCGTGGGGCTTGGCACAGATACGCAGTATTTT; size: many; J: TRBJ2-3; V: TRBV28; D: .
CDR3: CASSLDFHEQFF; DNA: TGTGCCAGCAGCTTAGATTTCCATGAGCAGTTCTTC; size: .; J: TRBJ2-1; V: TRBV7-2; D: .
CDR3: CASSSQGTEAFF; DNA: TGTGCCAGCAGTTCCCAGGGGACTGAAGCTTTCTTT; size: .; J: TRBJ1-1; V: TRBV6-6; D: .
CDR3: CASSPDLTGSEAFF; DNA: TGTGCCAGCTCACCAGACCTTACAGGGTCTGAAGCTTTCTTT; size: many; J: TRBJ1-1; V: TRBV18; D: .
CDR3: CASSLDPRTEAFF; DNA: TGTGCCAGCAGCCTGGATCCTAGGACTGAAGCTTTCTTT; size: many; J: TRBJ1-1; V: TRBV5-5; D: .
CDR3: CASSRQTGNEKLFF; DNA: TGTGCCAGCAGCCGACAAACTGGAAATGAAAAACTGTTTTTT; size: .; J: TRBJ1-4; V: TRBV28; D: .
CDR3: CASFGGPFFF; DNA: TGTGCCAGCTTCGGAGGGCCCTTCTTCTTC; size: once; J: TRBJ2-1; V: TRBV6-1; D: .
CDR3: CASSSMGHPSTDTQYF; DNA: TGTGCCAGCAGTTCCATGGGGCACCCTAGCACAGATACGCAGTATTTT; size: few; J: TRBJ2-3; V: TRBV28; D: .
CDR3: CSARAQSGRGAFF; DNA: TGCAGTGCTAGAGCCCAATCGGGGCGCGGAGCTTTCTTT; size: few; J: TRBJ1-1; V: TRBV20-1; D: .
CDR3: CSARDHETIGIQYF; DNA: TGCAGTGCTAGAGATCACGAAACCATTGGCATTCAGTACTTC; size: many; J: TRBJ2-4; V: TRBV20-1; D: .
CDR3: CASRTVLKRSYEQYF; DNA: TGTGCCAGCAGAACAGTCCTAAAACGTTCCTACGAGCAGTACTTC; size: .; J: TRBJ2-7; V: TRBV6-5; D: .
CDR3: CASLPEANYGYTF; DNA: TGTGCCAGCCTACCCGAAGCTAACTATGGCTACACCTTC; size: .; J: TRBJ1-2; V: TRBV28; D: .
CDR3: CASSNPDYNEQFF; DNA: TGTGCCAGCAGCAATCCCGATTACAATGAGCAGTTCTTC; size: few; J: TRBJ2-1; V: TRBV11-3; D: .
CDR3: CASSFLGTGASSGNTIYF; DNA: TGTGCCAGCAGCTTTTTAGGAACAGGGGCGAGCTCTGGAAACACCATATATTTT; size: .; J: TRBJ1-3; V: TRBV4-2; D: TRBD1
CDR3: CASSFRQVQLNEQFF; DNA: TGTGCCAGCAGTTTTCGACAAGTACAGTTGAATGAGCAGTTCTTC; size: few; J: TRBJ2-1; V: TRBV28; D: .
CDR3: CASSEDFYEQYF; DNA: TGTGCCAGCAGCGAGGACTTCTACGAGCAGTACTTC; size: few; J: TRBJ2-7; V: TRBV7-9; D: .
CDR3: CASSLFQPRSSYEQYF; DNA: TGTGCCAGCAGTTTATTCCAGCCTCGGAGCTCCTACGAGCAGTACTTC; size: many; J: TRBJ2-7; V: TRBV28; D: .
CDR3: CASNPGLADTGELFF; DNA: TGTGCCAGCAACCCTGGACTAGCGGACACCGGGGAGCTGTTTTTT; size: .; J: TRBJ2-2; V: TRBV7-9; D: TRBD2
CDR3: CASSSRQDSLYNSPLHF; DNA: TGTGCCAGCAGCTCCAGACAGGACTCCCTTTATAATTCACCCCTCCACTTT; size: .; J: TRBJ1-6; V: TRBV5-6; D: .
CDR3: CATSGSHRFSYNEQFF; DNA: TGTGCCACCAGTGGCAGCCATCGGTTCTCCTACAATGAGCAGTTCTTC; size: many; J: TRBJ2-1; V: TRBV24-1; D: .
CDR3: CSAAGLLKSGTQYF; DNA: TGCAGCGCCGCGGGACTCCTGAAGTCTGGGACCCAGTACTTC; size: few; J: TRBJ2-5; V: TRBV29-1; D: .
CDR3: CASSDRLGVSNTGELFF; DNA: TGTGCCAGCAGCGACCGGCTTGGGGTTTCGAACACCGGGGAGCTGTTTTTT; size: few; J: TRBJ2-2; V: TRBV9; D: .
CDR3: CASFTQGMDQPQHF; DNA: TGTGCCAGCTTTACACAGGGGATGGATCAGCCCCAGCATTTT; size: .; J: TRBJ1-5; V: TRBV28; D: TRBD1
CDR3: CASSLGARWASEQETQYF; DNA: TGTGCCAGCAGCTTAGGAGCGCGGTGGGCTAGCGAGCAAGAGACCCAGTACTTC; size: .; J: TRBJ2-5; V: TRBV7-9; D: .
CDR3: CSVDWLDTQYF; DNA: TGCAGCGTTGATTGGTTAGATACGCAGTATTTT; size: .; J: TRBJ2-3; V: TRBV29-1; D: .
CDR3: CASSFSWTGNEQFF; DNA: TGTGCCAGCAGCTTTAGTTGGACAGGGAATGAGCAGTTCTTC; size: .; J: TRBJ2-1; V: TRBV7-3; D: TRBD1
CDR3: CASSFRRGGRNTGELFF; DNA: TGTGCCAGCAGTTTCCGACGCGGCGGGAGGAACACCGGGGAGCTGTTTTTT; size: .; J: TRBJ2-2; V: TRBV27; D: TRBD2
CDR3: CASSHRETGKETQYF; DNA: TGTGCCAGCAGCCACCGGGAGACAGGGAAAGAGACCCAGTACTTC; size: many; J: TRBJ2-5; V: TRBV3-1; D: .
CDR3: CSASGIGKGELFF; DNA: TGCAGTGCTAGCGGGATAGGGAAAGGGGAGCTGTTTTTT; size: few; J: TRBJ2-2; V: TRBV20-1; D: .